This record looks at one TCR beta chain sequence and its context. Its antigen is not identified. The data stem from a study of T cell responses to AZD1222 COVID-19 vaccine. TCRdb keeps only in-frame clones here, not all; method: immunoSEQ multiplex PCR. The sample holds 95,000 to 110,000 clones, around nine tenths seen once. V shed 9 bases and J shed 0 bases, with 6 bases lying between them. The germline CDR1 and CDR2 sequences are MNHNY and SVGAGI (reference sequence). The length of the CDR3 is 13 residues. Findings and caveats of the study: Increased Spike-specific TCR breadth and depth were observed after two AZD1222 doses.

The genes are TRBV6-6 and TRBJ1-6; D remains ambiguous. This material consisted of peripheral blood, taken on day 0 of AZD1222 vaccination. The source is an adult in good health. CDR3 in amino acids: CASSSSYNSPLHF. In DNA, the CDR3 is TGTGCCAGTTCAAGCTCCTATAATTCACCCCTCCACTTT.